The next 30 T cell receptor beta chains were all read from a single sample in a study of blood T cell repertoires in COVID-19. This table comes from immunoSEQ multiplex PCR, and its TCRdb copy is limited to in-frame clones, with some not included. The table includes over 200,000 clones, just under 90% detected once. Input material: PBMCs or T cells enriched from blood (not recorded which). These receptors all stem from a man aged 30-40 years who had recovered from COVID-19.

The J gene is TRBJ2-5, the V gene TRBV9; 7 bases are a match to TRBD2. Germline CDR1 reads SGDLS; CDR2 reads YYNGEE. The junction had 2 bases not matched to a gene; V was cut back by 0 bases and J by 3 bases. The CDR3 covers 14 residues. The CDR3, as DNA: TGTGCCAGCAGCGTAGGGGCGGGGGAAGAGACCCAGTACTTC. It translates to CASSVGAGEETQYF.

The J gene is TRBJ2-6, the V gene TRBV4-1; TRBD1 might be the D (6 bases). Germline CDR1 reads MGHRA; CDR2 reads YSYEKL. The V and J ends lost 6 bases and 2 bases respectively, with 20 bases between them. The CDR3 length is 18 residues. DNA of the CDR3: TGCGCCAGCAGAATACAGGGTCCCATGGCAACTGGGGCCAACGTCCTGACTTTC. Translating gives CASRIQGPMATGANVLTF.

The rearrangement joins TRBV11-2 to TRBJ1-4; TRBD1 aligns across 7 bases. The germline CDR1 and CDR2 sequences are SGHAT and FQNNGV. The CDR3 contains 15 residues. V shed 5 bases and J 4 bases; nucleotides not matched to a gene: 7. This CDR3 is CASSPGQLYNEKLFF. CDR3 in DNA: TGTGCCAGCAGCCCGGGACAGCTTTATAATGAAAAACTGTTTTTT.

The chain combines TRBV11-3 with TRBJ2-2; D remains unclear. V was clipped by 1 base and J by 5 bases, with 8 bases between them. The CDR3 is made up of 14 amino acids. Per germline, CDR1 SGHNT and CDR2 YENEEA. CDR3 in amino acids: CASSLGGWTGELFF. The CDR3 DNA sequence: TGTGCCAGCAGCTTAGGCGGATGGACCGGGGAGCTGTTTTTT.

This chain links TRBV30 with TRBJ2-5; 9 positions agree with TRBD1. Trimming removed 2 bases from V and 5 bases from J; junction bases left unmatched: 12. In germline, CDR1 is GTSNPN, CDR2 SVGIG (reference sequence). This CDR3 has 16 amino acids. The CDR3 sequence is CAWSPKDRGSRETQYF. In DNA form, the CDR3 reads TGTGCCTGGAGTCCCAAAGACAGGGGGAGTCGGGAGACCCAGTACTTC.

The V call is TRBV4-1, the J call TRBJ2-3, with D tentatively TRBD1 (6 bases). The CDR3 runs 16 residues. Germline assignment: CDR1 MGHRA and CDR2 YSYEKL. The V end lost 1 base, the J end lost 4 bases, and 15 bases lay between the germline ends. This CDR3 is CASSQGGQFYADTQYF. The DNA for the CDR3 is TGCGCCAGCAGCCAAGGGGGGCAGTTTTACGCAGATACGCAGTATTTT.

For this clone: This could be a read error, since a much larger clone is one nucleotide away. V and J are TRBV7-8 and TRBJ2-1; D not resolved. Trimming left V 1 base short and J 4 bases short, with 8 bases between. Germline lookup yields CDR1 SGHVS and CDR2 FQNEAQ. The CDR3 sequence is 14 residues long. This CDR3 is CASSLGGGYNEQFF. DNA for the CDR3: TGTGCCAGCAGCTTAGGTGGCGGTTACAATGAGCAGTTCTTC. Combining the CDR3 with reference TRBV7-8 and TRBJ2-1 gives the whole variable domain GAGVSQSPRYKVAKRGQDVALRCDPISGHVSLFWYQQALGQGPEFLTYFQNEAQLDKSGLPSDRFFAERPEGSVSTLKIQRTQQEDSAVYLCASSLGGGYNEQFFGPGTRLTVL.

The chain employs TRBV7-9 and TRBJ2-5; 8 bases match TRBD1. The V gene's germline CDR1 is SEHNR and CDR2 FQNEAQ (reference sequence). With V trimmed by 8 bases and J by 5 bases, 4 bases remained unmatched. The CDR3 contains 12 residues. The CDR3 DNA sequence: TGTGCCAGCCAGACAGGGGCTGAGACCCAGTACTTC. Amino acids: CASQTGAETQYF.

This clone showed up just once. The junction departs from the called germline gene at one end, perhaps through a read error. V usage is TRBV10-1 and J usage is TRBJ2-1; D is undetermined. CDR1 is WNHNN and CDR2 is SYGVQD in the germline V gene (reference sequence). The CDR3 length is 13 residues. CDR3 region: CASSEYSHNEQFF. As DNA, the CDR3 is TGCGCCAGCAGTGAGTACTCCCACAATGAGCAGTTCTTC.

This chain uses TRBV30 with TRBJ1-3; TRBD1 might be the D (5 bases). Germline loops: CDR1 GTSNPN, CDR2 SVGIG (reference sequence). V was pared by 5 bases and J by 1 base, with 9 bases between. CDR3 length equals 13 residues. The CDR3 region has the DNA TGTGCCTGGGGGGCAGGGTCTGGAAACACCATATATTTT. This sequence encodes CAWGAGSGNTIYF.

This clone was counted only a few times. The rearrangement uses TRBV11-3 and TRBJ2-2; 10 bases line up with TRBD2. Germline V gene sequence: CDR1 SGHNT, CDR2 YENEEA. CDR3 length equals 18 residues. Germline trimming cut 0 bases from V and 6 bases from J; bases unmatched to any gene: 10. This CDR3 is CASSLERVAGGPAGELFF. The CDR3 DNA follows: TGTGCCAGCAGCTTAGAGCGGGTAGCGGGAGGCCCAGCCGGGGAGCTGTTTTTT.

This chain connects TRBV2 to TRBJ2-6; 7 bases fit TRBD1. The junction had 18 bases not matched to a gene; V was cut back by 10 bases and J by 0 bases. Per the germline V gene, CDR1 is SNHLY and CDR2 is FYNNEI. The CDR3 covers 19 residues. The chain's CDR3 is CATGIWKQGRGSGANVLTF. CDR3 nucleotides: TGTGCCACCGGGATCTGGAAACAGGGGCGAGGCTCTGGGGCCAACGTCCTGACTTTC.

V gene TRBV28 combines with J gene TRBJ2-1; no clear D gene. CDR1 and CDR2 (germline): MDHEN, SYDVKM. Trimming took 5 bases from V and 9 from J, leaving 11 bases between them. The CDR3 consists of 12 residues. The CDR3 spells CASSPRLSEQFF. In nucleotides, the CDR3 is TGTGCCAGCAGTCCCCGCCTTAGTGAGCAGTTCTTC.

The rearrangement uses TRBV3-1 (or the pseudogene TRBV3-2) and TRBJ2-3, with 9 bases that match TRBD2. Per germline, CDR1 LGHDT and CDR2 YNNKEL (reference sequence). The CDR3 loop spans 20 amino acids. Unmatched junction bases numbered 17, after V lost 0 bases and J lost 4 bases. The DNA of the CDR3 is TGTGCCAGCAGCCAAGATCCGGGGACTAGCTTTAGCGTAATGTCAGATACGCAGTATTTT. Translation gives CASSQDPGTSFSVMSDTQYF.

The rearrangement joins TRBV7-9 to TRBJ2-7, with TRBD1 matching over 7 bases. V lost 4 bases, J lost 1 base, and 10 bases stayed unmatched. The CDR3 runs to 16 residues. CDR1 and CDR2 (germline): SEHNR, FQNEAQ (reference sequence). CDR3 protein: CASSYFPQGESYEQYF. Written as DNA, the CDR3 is TGTGCCAGCAGCTATTTCCCCCAGGGGGAATCCTACGAGCAGTACTTC.

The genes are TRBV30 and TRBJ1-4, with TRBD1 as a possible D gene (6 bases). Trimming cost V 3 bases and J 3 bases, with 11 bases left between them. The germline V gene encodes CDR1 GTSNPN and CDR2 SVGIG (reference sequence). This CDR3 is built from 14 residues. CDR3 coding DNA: TGTGCCTGGAGAGGGGGACAAGCTAATGAAAAACTGTTTTTT. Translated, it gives CAWRGGQANEKLFF.

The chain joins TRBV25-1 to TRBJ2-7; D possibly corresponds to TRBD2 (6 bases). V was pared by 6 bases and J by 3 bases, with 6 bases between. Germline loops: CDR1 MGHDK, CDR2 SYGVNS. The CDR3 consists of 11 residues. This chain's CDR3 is CASRGGYEQYF. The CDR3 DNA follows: TGTGCCAGCAGGGGGGGCTACGAGCAGTACTTC.

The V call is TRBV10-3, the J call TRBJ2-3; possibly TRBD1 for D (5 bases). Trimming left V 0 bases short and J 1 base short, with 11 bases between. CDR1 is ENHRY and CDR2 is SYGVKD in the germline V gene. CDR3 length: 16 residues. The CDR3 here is CAISESAEGGTDTQYF. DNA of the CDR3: TGTGCCATCAGTGAGTCTGCGGAAGGGGGCACAGATACGCAGTATTTT.

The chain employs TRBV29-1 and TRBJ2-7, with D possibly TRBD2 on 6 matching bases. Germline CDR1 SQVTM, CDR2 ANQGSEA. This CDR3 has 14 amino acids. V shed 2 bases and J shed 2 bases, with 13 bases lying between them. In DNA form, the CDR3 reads TGCAGCGTTGAAAAGTCGGGGAGGCCCTACGAGCAGTACTTC. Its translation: CSVEKSGRPYEQYF.

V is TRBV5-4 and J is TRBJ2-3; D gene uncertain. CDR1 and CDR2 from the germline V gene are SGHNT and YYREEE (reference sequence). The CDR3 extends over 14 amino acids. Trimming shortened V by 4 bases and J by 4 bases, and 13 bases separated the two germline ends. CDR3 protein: CASSIDTAPDTQYF. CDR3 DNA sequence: TGTGCCAGCAGCATAGACACTGCCCCAGATACGCAGTATTTT.

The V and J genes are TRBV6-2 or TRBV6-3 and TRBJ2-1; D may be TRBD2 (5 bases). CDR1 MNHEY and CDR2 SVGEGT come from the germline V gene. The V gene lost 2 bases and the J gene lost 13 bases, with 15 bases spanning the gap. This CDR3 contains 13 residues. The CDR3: CASSYVGLAEQFF. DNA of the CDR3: TGTGCCAGCAGTTACGTAGGCCTAGCTGAACAGTTCTTC.

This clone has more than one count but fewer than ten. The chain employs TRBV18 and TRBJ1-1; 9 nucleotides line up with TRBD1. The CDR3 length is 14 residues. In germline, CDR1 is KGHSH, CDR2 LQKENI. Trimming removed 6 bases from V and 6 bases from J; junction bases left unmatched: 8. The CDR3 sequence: CASSQKQGAAEAFF. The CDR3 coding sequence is TGTGCCAGCTCTCAAAAACAGGGGGCCGCTGAAGCTTTCTTT.

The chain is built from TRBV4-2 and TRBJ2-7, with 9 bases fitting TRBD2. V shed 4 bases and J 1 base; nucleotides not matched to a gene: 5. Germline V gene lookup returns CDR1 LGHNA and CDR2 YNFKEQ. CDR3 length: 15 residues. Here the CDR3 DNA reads TGTGCCAGCAGCCGAGTAGCGGGGGAATCCTACGAGCAGTACTTC. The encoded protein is CASSRVAGESYEQYF.

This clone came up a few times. The CDR3: CASSERDRSSPLHF. The CDR3 DNA follows: TGTGCCAGCAGTGAAAGGGACAGAAGTTCACCCCTCCACTTT. J is TRBJ1-6 and V is TRBV2; TRBD1 agrees at 7 bases. This CDR3 is built from 14 residues. Germline values: CDR1 SNHLY, CDR2 FYNNEI. After removal of 2 bases from V and 9 bases from J, the junction contained 4 bases not matched to a gene.

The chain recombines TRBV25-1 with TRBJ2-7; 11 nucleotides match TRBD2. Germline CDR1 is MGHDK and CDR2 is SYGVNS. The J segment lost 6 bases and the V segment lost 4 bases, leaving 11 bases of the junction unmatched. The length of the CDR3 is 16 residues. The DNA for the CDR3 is TGTGCCAGCAGTGGCCGTGGGGTAGCGGGAGGGCGCGAGCAGTACTTC. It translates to CASSGRGVAGGREQYF.

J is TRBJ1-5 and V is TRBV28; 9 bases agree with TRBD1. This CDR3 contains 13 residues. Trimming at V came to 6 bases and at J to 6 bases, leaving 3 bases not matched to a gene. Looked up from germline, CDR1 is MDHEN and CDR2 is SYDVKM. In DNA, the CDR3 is TGTGCCAGCAGGGGACAGGGAGTTCAGCCCCAGCATTTT. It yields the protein CASRGQGVQPQHF. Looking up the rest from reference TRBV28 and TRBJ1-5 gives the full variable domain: DVKVTQSSRYLVKRTGEKVFLECVQDMDHENMFWYRQDPGLGLRLIYFSYDVKMKEKGDIPEGYSVSREKKERFSLILESASTNQTSMYLCASRGQGVQPQHFGDGTRLSIL.

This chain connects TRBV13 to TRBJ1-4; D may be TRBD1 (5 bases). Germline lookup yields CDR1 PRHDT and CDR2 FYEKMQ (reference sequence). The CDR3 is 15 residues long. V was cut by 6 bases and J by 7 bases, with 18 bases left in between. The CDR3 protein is CASSRKKGKGEKLFF. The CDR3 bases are TGTGCCAGCAGTCGCAAAAAGGGGAAAGGTGAAAAACTGTTTTTT.

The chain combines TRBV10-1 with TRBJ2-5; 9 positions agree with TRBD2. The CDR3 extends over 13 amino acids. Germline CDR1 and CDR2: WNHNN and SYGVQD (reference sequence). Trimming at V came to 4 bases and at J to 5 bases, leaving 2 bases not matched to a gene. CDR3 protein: CASSVGLAETQYF. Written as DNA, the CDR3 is TGCGCCAGCAGTGTTGGACTAGCGGAGACCCAGTACTTC.

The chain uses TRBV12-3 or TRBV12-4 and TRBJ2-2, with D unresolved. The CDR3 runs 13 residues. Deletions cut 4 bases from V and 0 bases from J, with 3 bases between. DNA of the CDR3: TGTGCCAGCAGTTCTACGAACACCGGGGAGCTGTTTTTT. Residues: CASSSTNTGELFF.

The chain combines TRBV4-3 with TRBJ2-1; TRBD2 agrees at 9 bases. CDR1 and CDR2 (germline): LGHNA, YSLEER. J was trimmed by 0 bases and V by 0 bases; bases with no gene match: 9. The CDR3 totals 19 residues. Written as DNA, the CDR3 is TGCGCCAGCAGCCAAGATCGAGAGACTAGCGGCACCTCCTACAATGAGCAGTTCTTC. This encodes CASSQDRETSGTSYNEQFF.